These 13 T cell receptor beta chains came from one sample sequenced in a study of blood T cells in healthy people across ages. Next came a second PCR, run for about 6 to 12 cycles, which used a sample-barcoded 5' primer along with a J-beta primer mix. TCRdb re-derived calls from the 5' RACE reads in MiXCR, one entry per CDR3 protein. This sample has around 1.1 million distinct CDR3 sequences; roughly two fifths occur once, and the top ten carry around 14%. The sequenced material came from blood. The receptor source for this set is a man aged 18 to 29 in good health.

This chain connects TRBV9 to TRBJ2-3, with D possibly matching TRBD1 (6 bases). V was trimmed by 0 bases and J by 1 base, leaving 18 bases between them. CDR1 and CDR2 from the germline V gene are SGDLS and YYNGEE. The CDR3 runs 18 residues. This CDR3 reads CASSVGVWGHPGTDTQYF. CDR3 in DNA: TGTGCCAGCAGCGTAGGGGTTTGGGGACATCCAGGCACAGATACGCAGTATTTT.

The chain uses TRBV7-3 and TRBJ2-2, with D maybe TRBD1 (6 bases). The CDR3 totals 17 residues. V was pared by 2 bases and J by 4 bases, with 17 bases between. Germline CDR1 and CDR2: SGHTA and FQGTGA. The CDR3 here is CASSLGGPSRGTGELFF. The CDR3 region has the DNA TGTGCCAGCAGCTTAGGGGGCCCTTCGAGAGGCACCGGGGAGCTGTTTTTT.

The chain recombines TRBV29-1 with TRBJ2-7; D not resolved. The CDR3 is made up of 14 amino acids. V shed 1 base and J shed 2 bases, with 12 bases lying between them. Germline-derived CDR1 and CDR2 are SQVTM and ANQGSEA. CDR3 nucleotides: TGCAGCGTTGAAGGAGGAATGGAACCCTACGAGCAGTACTTC. This codes for CSVEGGMEPYEQYF.

The V gene is TRBV7-8, the J gene TRBJ1-2; D gene uncertain. Trimming shortened V by 3 bases and J by 8 bases, and 19 bases separated the two germline ends. From germline, CDR1 is SGHVS and CDR2 FQNEAQ. The CDR3 spans 15 residues. This chain's CDR3 is CASSLELLDKSGYTF. As DNA, the CDR3 is TGTGCCAGCAGCTTGGAACTTTTAGACAAGTCAGGCTACACCTTC.

The chain employs TRBV29-1 and TRBJ2-1, with 10 bases identical to TRBD2. The closer fit of TRBJ2-7 to the DNA end suggests the J call may be wrong. In germline, CDR1 is SQVTM, CDR2 ANQGSEA. This CDR3 has 20 amino acids. CDR3 in amino acids: CSVAGQLAGGRRLPYNEQYF. The CDR3 coding sequence is TGCAGCGTTGCCGGACAGTTAGCGGGGGGACGTCGATTGCCATACAATGAGCAGTACTTC.

This chain connects TRBV27 to TRBJ1-4; D is possibly TRBD1 (5 bases). Per germline, CDR1 MNHEY and CDR2 SMNVEV (reference sequence). This CDR3 is built from 12 residues. Deletions cut 11 bases from V and 8 bases from J, with 15 bases between. CDR3 in amino acids: CAASVKGEKLFF. The CDR3 DNA sequence: TGTGCCGCCTCGGTCAAGGGGGAAAAACTGTTTTTT.

The chain combines TRBV6-5 with TRBJ1-6; D is ambiguous. V was pared by 6 bases and J by 4 bases, with 10 bases between. There are 14 residues in the CDR3. Per germline, CDR1 MNHEY and CDR2 SVGAGI. The CDR3 DNA reads as TGTGCCAGCAGGGTGGCATCTTATAATTCACCCCTCCACTTT. This encodes CASRVASYNSPLHF.

This clonotype was observed a handful of times. The rearrangement uses TRBV5-1 and TRBJ2-1; D is tentatively TRBD1 or TRBD2 (5 bases each). Trimming removed 0 bases from V and 5 bases from J, with 15 bases in between. In germline, CDR1 is SGHRS, CDR2 YFSETQ. The CDR3 runs 16 residues. This CDR3 is CASSLVTGTDNNEQFF. The CDR3 coding sequence is TGCGCCAGCAGCTTGGTGACCGGGACCGATAACAATGAGCAGTTCTTC. The variable domain in full, with the rest retrieved from reference TRBV5-1 and TRBJ2-1, is KAGVTQTPRYLIKTRGQQVTLSCSPISGHRSVSWYQQTPGQGLQFLFEYFSETQRNKGNFPGRFSGRQFSNSRSEMNVSTLELGDSALYLCASSLVTGTDNNEQFFGPGTRLTVL.

This clonotype was observed many times. This chain uses TRBV4-3 with TRBJ1-2; no firm D call. This CDR3 contains 13 residues. CDR1 and CDR2 (germline): LGHNA, YSLEER. The germline V and J ends were trimmed by 0 bases and 6 bases, with 8 bases remaining between them. The CDR3 sequence: CASSQDGPHGYTF. CDR3 bases: TGCGCCAGCAGCCAAGATGGGCCCCATGGCTACACCTTC.

The table lists this clonotype with a count of one. A junction boundary mismatches the germline segment, possibly from a read error. The rearrangement links TRBV6-6 to TRBJ1-1, with no clear D. This CDR3 has 15 amino acids. Germline V gene data show CDR1 as MNHNY and CDR2 as SVGAGI (reference sequence). The CDR3 sequence is CASSPASVGNTGAFF. The CDR3 DNA reads TGTGCCAGCAGCCCGGCTTCTGTGGGGAACACTGGAGCTTTCTTT.

This clonotype has only a few counts. The chain combines TRBV6-2 or TRBV6-3 with TRBJ2-3, with 9 bases aligning to TRBD2. Germline-derived CDR1 and CDR2 are MNHEY and SVGEGT. This CDR3 comprises 13 residues. V lost 6 bases to trimming and J lost 6 bases; unmatched junction nucleotides: 4. CDR3: CASSYGTSDTQYF. The CDR3 region has the DNA TGTGCCAGCAGCTATGGGACTAGCGATACGCAGTATTTT.

This clonotype was picked up one time. The chain couples TRBV7-2 to TRBJ2-5; tentatively, D is TRBD1 (5 bases). The CDR3 loop spans 16 amino acids. Trimming took off 2 bases at V and 11 bases at J, with 24 bases between the two ends. CDR1 is SGHTA and CDR2 is FQGNSA in the germline V gene. CDR3: CASSLSARAVYNEQYF. CDR3 DNA sequence: TGTGCCAGCAGCTTATCAGCCAGGGCCGTATACAATGAGCAGTACTTC.

This clonotype appeared a few times. The V gene is TRBV2, the J gene TRBJ1-5; D gene uncertain. The CDR3 contains 16 residues. Germline assignment: CDR1 SNHLY and CDR2 FYNNEI. V lost 3 bases, J lost 0 bases, and 12 bases lay in between. DNA for the CDR3: TGTGCCAGCAGTGAGATGAAGGACTATAGCAATCAGCCCCAGCATTTT. Its translation: CASSEMKDYSNQPQHF.